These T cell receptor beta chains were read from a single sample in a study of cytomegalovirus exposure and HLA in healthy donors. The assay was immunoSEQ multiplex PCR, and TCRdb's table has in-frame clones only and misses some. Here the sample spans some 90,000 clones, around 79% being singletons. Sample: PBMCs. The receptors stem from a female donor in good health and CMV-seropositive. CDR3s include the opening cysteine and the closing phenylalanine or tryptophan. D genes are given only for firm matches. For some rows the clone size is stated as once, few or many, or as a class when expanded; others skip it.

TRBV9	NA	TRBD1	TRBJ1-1	TGTGCCAGCAGCGTAGTACAGGGGACTGAAGCTTTCTTT	CASSVVQGTEAFF
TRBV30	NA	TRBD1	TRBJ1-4	TGTGCCTGGAGCGAGCGACAGGGGGCGCAGGAAAAACTGTTTTTT	CAWSERQGAQEKLFF
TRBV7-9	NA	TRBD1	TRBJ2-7	TGTGCCAGCAGCCGGGACAGGGGCGCCGAGCAGTACTTC	CASSRDRGAEQYF
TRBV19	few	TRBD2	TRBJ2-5	TGTGCCAGTAGTAGAACGGGAGGGGAGGAGACCCAGTACTTC	CASSRTGGEETQYF
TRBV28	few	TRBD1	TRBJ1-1	TGTGCCAGCATCTGGACAGGGATGAACACTGAAGCTTTCTTT	CASIWTGMNTEAFF
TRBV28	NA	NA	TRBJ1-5	TGTGCCAGCAGTTTAGACACATTCAATCAGCCCCAGCATTTT	CASSLDTFNQPQHF
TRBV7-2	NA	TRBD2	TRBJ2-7	TGTGCCAGCAGCTTAACTAGCGGGGCCACTTACGAGCAGTACTTC	CASSLTSGATYEQYF
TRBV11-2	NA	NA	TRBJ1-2	TGTGCCAGCAGCTTAGGGACAGACCAGAACTATGGCTACACCTTC	CASSLGTDQNYGYTF
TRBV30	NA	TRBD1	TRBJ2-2	TGTGCCTGGAGTCTAGGACAGGGAGACACCGGGGAGCTGTTTTTT	CAWSLGQGDTGELFF
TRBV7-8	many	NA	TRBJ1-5	TGTGCCAGCAGCTTGGGGGGGGAAGTGAATCAGCCCCAGCATTTT	CASSLGGEVNQPQHF
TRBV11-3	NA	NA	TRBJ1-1	TGTGCCAGCAGCTTCCGCAGAAACACTGAAGCTTTCTTT	CASSFRRNTEAFF
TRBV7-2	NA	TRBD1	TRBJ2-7	TGTGCCAGCAGCCTTCGGGACAGCCCCCACGAGCAGTACTTC	CASSLRDSPHEQYF
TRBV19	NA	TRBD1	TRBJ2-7	TGTGCCAGTAGTATGCCCTTCGGGGGACAGGCCTACGAGCAGTACTTC	CASSMPFGGQAYEQYF
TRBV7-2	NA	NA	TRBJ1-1	TGTGCCAGCAGCTCTCAGGGTAAGAACACTGAAGCTTTCTTT	CASSSQGKNTEAFF
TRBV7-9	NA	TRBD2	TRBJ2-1	TGTGCCAGCAGCTTATATCGGACTAGCTACAATGAGCAGTTCTTC	CASSLYRTSYNEQFF
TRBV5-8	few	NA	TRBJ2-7	TGTGCCAGCAGCAAGAAGACAGACTACGAGCAGTACTTC	CASSKKTDYEQYF
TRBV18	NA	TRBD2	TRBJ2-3	TGTGCCAGCTCACCACCTGAGCGGGGGACAGATACGCAGTATTTT	CASSPPERGTDTQYF
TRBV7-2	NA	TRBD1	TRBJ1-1	TGTGCCAGCAGCATTTCAGGGGGTTTGCTGAACACTGAAGCTTTCTTT	CASSISGGLLNTEAFF
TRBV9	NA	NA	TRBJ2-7	TGTGCCAGCAGCGTAGGTTCGAGGAACCTCTACGAGCAGTACTTC	CASSVGSRNLYEQYF
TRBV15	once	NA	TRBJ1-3	TGTGCCACCAGCAGAGAGGCAGGGGTCATCAACACCATATATTTT	CATSREAGVINTIYF
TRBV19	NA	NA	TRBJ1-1	TGTGCCAGTAAAATGGGCGGGATGAACACTGAAGCTTTCTTT	CASKMGGMNTEAFF
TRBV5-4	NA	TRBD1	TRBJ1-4	TGTGCCAGCAGCCCCGGGACAGGGGATGAAAAACTGTTTTTT	CASSPGTGDEKLFF
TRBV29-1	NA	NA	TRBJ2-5	TGCAGCGCGGGTTACCAAGAGACCCAGTACTTC	CSAGYQETQYF
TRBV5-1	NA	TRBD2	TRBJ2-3	TGCGCCAGCAGCTTTCTAGCGGGAGAAACCGGCGATACGCAGTATTTT	CASSFLAGETGDTQYF
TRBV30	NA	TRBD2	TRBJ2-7	TGTGCCGGGAGGGCTCAGGACTACGAGCAGTACTTC	CAGRAQDYEQYF
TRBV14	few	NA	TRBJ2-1	TGTGCCAGCAGCCTCAGCTCCTACAATGAGCAGTTCTTC	CASSLSSYNEQFF
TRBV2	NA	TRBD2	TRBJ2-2	TGTGCCAGCAGTGAACTAGCGGGTTCGAACACCGGGGAGCTGTTTTTT	CASSELAGSNTGELFF
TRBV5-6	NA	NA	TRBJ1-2	TGTGCCAGCAGCTTGGGGCAGGGATCCTATGGCTACACCTTC	CASSLGQGSYGYTF
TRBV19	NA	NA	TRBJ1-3	TGTGCCAGTAATGAGGCGTCCGGAAACACCATATATTTT	CASNEASGNTIYF
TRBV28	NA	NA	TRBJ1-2	TGTGCCAGCAGTTTAGGGGGACTCTATGGCTACACCTTC	CASSLGGLYGYTF
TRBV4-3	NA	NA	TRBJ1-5	TGCGCCAGCAGCCATTCATTCCCCGCCAGGGTGTTGCACCAGCCCCAGCATTTT	CASSHSFPARVLHQPQHF
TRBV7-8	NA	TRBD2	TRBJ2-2	TGTGCCAGCAGCTTAGAGGCGGGAGAATACACCGGGGAGCTGTTTTTT	CASSLEAGEYTGELFF
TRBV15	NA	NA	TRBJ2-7	TGTGCCACCAGCACCCCAACCGGACACATTATTGAGCAGTACTTC	CATSTPTGHIIEQYF
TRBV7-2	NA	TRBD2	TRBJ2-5	TGTGCCAGCAGCTCCGGCGGGGGGACCCAGTACTTC	CASSSGGGTQYF
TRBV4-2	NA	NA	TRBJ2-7	TGTGCCAGCAGCCAAGAGTTATATACTCGCTACGAGCAGTACTTC	CASSQELYTRYEQYF
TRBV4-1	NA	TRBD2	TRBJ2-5	TGCGCCAGCAGCCCAAGACTAGCGGGGGGGCTTGGTGTGGCCCAGTACTTC	CASSPRLAGGLGVAQYF
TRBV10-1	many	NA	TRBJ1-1	TGCGCCAGCAGTGGAACTCACACTGAAGCTTTCTTT	CASSGTHTEAFF
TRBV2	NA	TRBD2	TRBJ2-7	TGTGCCAGCAGTGAAGGACTAGCGGAGACCTACGAGCAGTACTTC	CASSEGLAETYEQYF
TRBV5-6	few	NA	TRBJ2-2	TGTGCCAGCAGCCTGCTAGGTCAAAAAGCCACCGGGGAGCTGTTTTTT	CASSLLGQKATGELFF
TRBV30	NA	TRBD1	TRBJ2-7	TGTGCCTGGCGGGGCGCGGGACAGGGCCCATCCCCCGCCAGCGAGCAGTACTTC	CAWRGAGQGPSPASEQYF
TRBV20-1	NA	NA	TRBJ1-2	TGCAGTGCTAGTACCGCGGCCGGCTACACCTTC	CSASTAAGYTF
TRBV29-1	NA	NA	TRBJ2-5	TGCAGCGTTGAAGGGTACAGAGAAGTCCAAGAGACCCAGTACTTC	CSVEGYREVQETQYF
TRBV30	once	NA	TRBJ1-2	TGTGCCTGGAGCCGGACAGAAAACTATGGCTACACCTTC	CAWSRTENYGYTF
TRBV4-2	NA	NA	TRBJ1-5	TGTGCCAGCAGCCAAGATCGGGGGGCGGACAATCAGCCCCAGCATTTT	CASSQDRGADNQPQHF
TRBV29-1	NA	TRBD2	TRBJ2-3	TGCAGCGTTGAAGATCAAATAGCGGGGGCGCAGTATTTT	CSVEDQIAGAQYF
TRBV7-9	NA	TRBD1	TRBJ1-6	TGTGCCAGTAACCGGGACAGGGGTAATTCACCCCTCCACTTT	CASNRDRGNSPLHF
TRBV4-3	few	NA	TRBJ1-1	TGCGCCAGCAGCCCTGCGGGGTTAAGCGGGAACACTGAAGCTTTCTTT	CASSPAGLSGNTEAFF
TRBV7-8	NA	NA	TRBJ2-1	TGTGCCAGCAGCCTAGTCAGGGGTAGGAATGAGCAGTTCTTC	CASSLVRGRNEQFF
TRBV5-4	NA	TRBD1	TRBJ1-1	TGTGCCAGCAGCTTTCCGGGACAGGGGGGGGTTTTTGAAGCTTTCTTT	CASSFPGQGGVFEAFF
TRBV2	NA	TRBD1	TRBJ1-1	TGTGCCAGCCTTGACAGGGCCCTTTTGAACACTGAAGCTTTCTTT	CASLDRALLNTEAFF
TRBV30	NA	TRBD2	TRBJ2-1	TGTGCCTGGAATAGAGCGGGGGTTGGGGCCTACAATGAGCAGTTCTTC	CAWNRAGVGAYNEQFF
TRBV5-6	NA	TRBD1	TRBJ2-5	TGTGCCAGCAGCTGGACAGGGACGGCAGAGACCCAGTACTTC	CASSWTGTAETQYF
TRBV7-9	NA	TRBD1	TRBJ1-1	TGTGCCAGCAGCCTACCAATAACAGGGGGGAGGACTGAAGCTTTCTTT	CASSLPITGGRTEAFF
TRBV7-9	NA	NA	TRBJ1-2	TGTGCCAGCAGCTTAGGAAGCCCCGTCTATGGCTACACCTTC	CASSLGSPVYGYTF
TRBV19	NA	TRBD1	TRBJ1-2	TGTGCCAGTAGCCCGTCCGGGACAGCCTCATATGGCTACACCTTC	CASSPSGTASYGYTF
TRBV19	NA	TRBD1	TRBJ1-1	TGTGCCAGTAGAGACAGGGGCACTGAAGCTTTCTTT	CASRDRGTEAFF
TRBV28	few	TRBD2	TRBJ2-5	TGTGCCAGCGGAGGACTAGTTTTTGAGACCCAGTACTTC	CASGGLVFETQYF